The entry below gives a single TCR beta chain sequence along with its context. The antigen remains unidentified. The entry originates in a study of T cell responses to AZD1222 COVID-19 vaccine. Across the study: Analysis merged second doses at about 4 or about 12 weeks. Study-wide points: Donors were mostly white British, more females; clonal diversity possibly underestimated. At baseline, seropositivity was found in only six AZD1222 recipients. Breadth and depth of Spike-specific TCRs rose after two AZD1222 doses.

Sequencing used immunoSEQ multiplex PCR; TCRdb keeps in-frame clones, though not all of them. The data contain more than 140,000 clones, about 93% of them singletons. Germline CDR1 reads PRHDT; CDR2 reads FYEKMQ (reference sequence). CDR3 length: 13 residues. The V and J ends lost 5 bases and 6 bases respectively, with 13 bases between them. This sequence originates from an adult in good health. The chain employs TRBV13 and TRBJ1-1; the D is unclear. This specimen consisted of peripheral blood, obtained on day 0 of AZD1222 vaccination. The CDR3 spells CASSPRRAAEAFF. In DNA form, the CDR3 reads TGTGCCAGCAGCCCGCGCCGGGCGGCTGAAGCTTTCTTT.